A single TCR beta chain is shown here with its context. This sample is part of a study of CD8+ T cells in alopecia areata. Specified treatment: oral pan-JAK inhibitor, 5-10 mg twice daily. Extracted RNA was reverse transcribed into cDNA, the sequencing template. Generated by immunoSEQ multiplex PCR, the TCRdb table keeps only in-frame clones and is missing some. Of around 180,000 clones listed, 60% are singletons. The CDR3 has 15 amino acids. CDR1 and CDR2 from the germline V gene are SGHTA and FQGNSA. V lost 5 bases, J lost 5 bases, and 10 bases stayed unmatched. The J gene is TRBJ2-3, the V gene TRBV7-2, with 7 bases aligning to TRBD2. The sequence derives from a human donor with alopecia areata. This material consisted of CD4+ T cells sorted from blood, taken at week 24, from a patient treated with tofacitinib. CDR3 DNA sequence: TGTGCCAGCAGCACCCTTTGGGGGGGTAAAGATACGCAGTATTTT. Amino acids: CASSTLWGGKDTQYF.